One sample yielded the 22 T cell receptor beta chains listed below, sequenced in a study of blood T cell repertoires in COVID-19. Some clones are missing from TCRdb's copy, which holds only in-frame ones; the method was immunoSEQ multiplex PCR. The sample records some 250,000 clones, approximately 87% being singletons. The material sequenced was peripheral blood. These receptors all come from a woman aged 25-40 years with COVID-19, enrolled during active disease.

The rearrangement links TRBV19 to TRBJ2-5; D is undetermined. V was clipped by 1 base and J by 1 base, with 7 bases between them. The CDR3 length is 14 residues. CDR1 is LNHDA, CDR2 SQIVND, per germline (reference sequence). CDR3 nucleotide sequence: TGTGCCAGTAGTATAGGTCGTCCCCAAGAGACCCAGTACTTC. Its protein is CASSIGRPQETQYF. The complete variable domain, with remaining parts taken from reference TRBV19 and TRBJ2-5, reads DGGITQSPKYLFRKEGQNVTLSCEQNLNHDAMYWYRQDPGQGLRLIYYSQIVNDFQKGDIAEGYSVSREKKESFPLTVTSAQKNPTAFYLCASSIGRPQETQYFGPGTRLLVL.

This sequence joins TRBV14 and TRBJ1-2, with TRBD1 as a possible D gene (5 bases). The CDR3 length is 15 residues. The V and J ends lost 2 bases and 3 bases respectively, with 13 bases between them. Per the germline V gene, CDR1 is SGHDN and CDR2 is FVKESK. This chain's CDR3 is CASSQMGLPHYGYTF. The CDR3 nucleotides are TGTGCCAGCAGCCAAATGGGACTGCCTCACTATGGCTACACCTTC.

The chain combines TRBV28 with TRBJ2-7; TRBD1 might be the D (6 bases). This CDR3 has 13 amino acids. V shed 5 bases and J shed 3 bases, with 11 bases lying between them. CDR1 and CDR2 from the germline V gene are MDHEN and SYDVKM. Here the CDR3 DNA reads TGTGCCAGCAGTGGGGGCAGGGGCTACGAGCAGTACTTC. Amino acids: CASSGGRGYEQYF.

This clone was seen a few times. CDR3 sequence: CASREKETQYF. The CDR3 bases are TGTGCCAGCAGGGAGAAAGAGACCCAGTACTTC. J is TRBJ2-5 and V is TRBV3-1 (or the pseudogene TRBV3-2); D remains unclear. The germline V and J ends were trimmed by 6 bases and 3 bases, with 5 bases remaining between them. The germline gives CDR1 LGHDT, CDR2 YNNKEL (reference sequence). This CDR3 comprises 11 residues.

The genes are TRBV6-5 and TRBJ2-2, with a possible D match to TRBD1 (5 bases). Germline CDR1 reads MNHEY; CDR2 reads SVGAGI. Trimming pared 6 bases from V and 6 bases from J, leaving 8 bases between. There are 12 residues in the CDR3. The CDR3 DNA reads TGTGCCAGCAGATTAGGGGCCGGGGAGCTGTTTTTT. Protein product: CASRLGAGELFF.

The chain employs TRBV6-5 and TRBJ2-7; TRBD2 agrees at 8 bases. The trim removed 10 bases at V and 2 bases at J, leaving 10 bases unmatched. Germline V gene lookup returns CDR1 MNHEY and CDR2 SVGAGI. The CDR3 loop spans 14 amino acids. The CDR3 sequence is CATRRGGDTYEQYF. CDR3 in DNA: TGTGCCACCCGTCGGGGGGGGGACACCTACGAGCAGTACTTC.

The gene calls are TRBV28 and TRBJ2-5; a weak D match, TRBD1 (5 bases). Trimming removed 3 bases from V and 2 bases from J, with 7 bases in between. Per germline, CDR1 MDHEN and CDR2 SYDVKM. This CDR3 spans 13 amino acids. CDR3 in DNA: TGTGCCAGCAGTTTCAGGGATCAAGAGACCCAGTACTTC. Protein: CASSFRDQETQYF.

The chain carries TRBV4-1 and TRBJ2-7; no firm D call. The CDR3 loop spans 14 amino acids. CDR1 and CDR2 from the germline V gene are MGHRA and YSYEKL. V lost 2 bases and J lost 3, with 11 bases in between. The CDR3: CASSQSVRSYEQYF. The CDR3 DNA follows: TGCGCCAGCAGCCAATCGGTTAGGAGCTACGAGCAGTACTTC.

V usage is TRBV5-4 and J usage is TRBJ1-4; D uncertain. V was pared by 0 bases and J by 4 bases, with 10 bases between. Germline-derived CDR1 and CDR2 are SGHNT and YYREEE (reference sequence). The CDR3 loop spans 15 amino acids. The CDR3 reads CASSLDRGHNEKLFF. CDR3 sequence (DNA): TGTGCCAGCAGCTTGGATCGAGGCCATAATGAAAAACTGTTTTTT.

The chain recombines TRBV4-2 with TRBJ1-3, with TRBD1 matching 7 bases. The CDR3 length is 15 residues. Germline CDR1 and CDR2: LGHNA and YNFKEQ. V was pared by 3 bases and J by 3 bases, with 5 bases of the junction left unmatched. The CDR3 is CASSHKGARGNTIYF. In nucleotides, the CDR3 is TGTGCCAGCAGCCACAAGGGGGCGCGTGGAAACACCATATATTTT.

The rearrangement links TRBV6-5 to TRBJ1-1; TRBD1 agrees at 9 bases. The CDR3 is 12 amino acids. Germline lookup yields CDR1 MNHEY and CDR2 SVGAGI. Trimming cost V 2 bases and J 10 bases; bases outside gene matches: 2. The CDR3 DNA reads as TGTGCCAGCAGTTACAGACAGGGGGGAGCTTTCTTT. Its protein product is CASSYRQGGAFF.

V usage is TRBV28 and J usage is TRBJ1-5, with D possibly TRBD1 on 5 matching bases. CDR1 is MDHEN, CDR2 SYDVKM, per germline. Trimming left V 4 bases short and J 2 bases short, with 15 bases between. The CDR3 runs 16 residues. The CDR3 sequence: CASSYAGGNGNQPQHF. CDR3 nucleotide sequence: TGTGCCAGCAGTTACGCCGGGGGGAACGGCAATCAGCCCCAGCATTTT.

V usage is TRBV6-6 and J usage is TRBJ1-4; D may be TRBD1 (5 bases). Deletions cut 5 bases from V and 5 bases from J, with 24 bases between. Germline lookup yields CDR1 MNHNY and CDR2 SVGAGI (reference sequence). The CDR3 has 18 residues. The DNA for the CDR3 is TGTGCCAGCAGTCATCCCCTCCGCGACAGAGCAAGAAATGAAAAACTGTTTTTT. Its protein is CASSHPLRDRARNEKLFF.

V and J are TRBV27 and TRBJ2-7; maybe TRBD1 (5 bases). The CDR3 contains 13 residues. Germline assignment: CDR1 MNHEY and CDR2 SMNVEV (reference sequence). Trimming removed 6 bases at V and 0 bases at J, with 9 bases between. The CDR3 DNA follows: TGTGCCAGCAGCCCGACAGCCTCCTACGAGCAGTACTTC. Protein sequence: CASSPTASYEQYF.

This clone was detected only once. This chain joins TRBV5-4 and TRBJ2-3; 8 bases agree with TRBD1. After removal of 6 bases from V and 3 bases from J, the junction contained 3 bases not matched to a gene. The CDR3 is 13 residues long. Germline assignment: CDR1 SGHNT and CDR2 YYREEE (reference sequence). The CDR3 region has the DNA TGTGCCAGCATGGACAGGGTTACAGATACGCAGTATTTT. Amino acid sequence: CASMDRVTDTQYF.

This sequence joins TRBV13 and TRBJ1-2; D is possibly TRBD1 (5 bases). This CDR3 contains 14 residues. Germline V lookup: CDR1 PRHDT, CDR2 FYEKMQ (reference sequence). V was trimmed by 4 bases and J by 3 bases, leaving 12 bases between them. The CDR3 region is CASSSNRNYYGYTF. The CDR3 DNA reads TGTGCCAGCAGCTCTAACAGGAACTACTATGGCTACACCTTC.

The chain uses TRBV7-9 and TRBJ2-7; TRBD2 matches 7 bases. The CDR3 contains 14 residues. Losses at the gene ends were 5 bases for V and 3 bases for J; bases not matched to a gene: 7. Per germline, CDR1 SEHNR and CDR2 FQNEAQ (reference sequence). CDR3 DNA: TGTGCCAGCAGCCCCATGGCGGGGGTCTACGAGCAGTACTTC. As protein: CASSPMAGVYEQYF.

The chain carries TRBV2 and TRBJ2-5, with a weak D call TRBD2 (5 bases). Germline assignment: CDR1 SNHLY and CDR2 FYNNEI. The CDR3 is 15 amino acids. V lost 6 bases and J lost 0, with 14 bases in between. The CDR3 DNA sequence: TGTGCCAGCAGGTTAAGGACTGGGTACCAAGAGACCCAGTACTTC. Translation: CASRLRTGYQETQYF.

The rearrangement links TRBV21-1 to TRBJ2-5; the table gives TRBD2 as D, unverified against the DNA. TRBV21-1 counts as a pseudogene. The CDR3 runs 21 residues. CDR3 region: CASSKPQGRRTGGQIQETQYF. CDR3 nucleotide sequence: TGTGCCAGCAGCAAACCCCAGGGTAGGCGGACGGGGGGGCAAATACAAGAGACCCAGTACTTC.

This clone occurred once. The chain uses TRBV10-3 and TRBJ1-1; 7 bases align to TRBD1. This CDR3 contains 12 residues. The junction had 9 bases not matched to a gene; V was cut back by 6 bases and J by 11 bases. CDR1 ENHRY and CDR2 SYGVKD come from the germline V gene. DNA of the CDR3: TGTGCCATCAGGGTCACAGGGGCACAGGCTTTCTTT. This translates into CAIRVTGAQAFF.

The chain employs TRBV6-1 and TRBJ1-5; D gene ambiguous. This CDR3 is 16 amino acids long. From germline, CDR1 is MNHNS and CDR2 SASEGT. Trimming cost V 1 base and J 4 bases, with 14 bases left between them. The DNA of the CDR3 is TGTGCCAGCAGTGAAGGGATGACGCGGTTTAATCAGCCCCAGCATTTT. Amino acid sequence: CASSEGMTRFNQPQHF.

The sample holds one count of this clone. The chain has TRBV6-5 and TRBJ2-7; 7 nucleotides align to TRBD1. Germline lookup yields CDR1 MNHEY and CDR2 SVGAGI. The CDR3 covers 12 residues. After removal of 5 bases from V and 6 bases from J, the junction contained 4 bases not matched to a gene. The chain's CDR3 is CASSPTGPEQYF. The CDR3 bases are TGTGCCAGCAGTCCGACAGGGCCCGAGCAGTACTTC.